This T cell receptor beta chain emerged from a study of T cell responses to AZD1222 COVID-19 vaccine. Findings and limits, study-wide: Repertoire collection took place solely once the T cell response had peaked. In the spike-specific TCR repertoire, nearly half reportedly target unmutated variant regions.

Clones were sequenced by immunoSEQ multiplex PCR, and TCRdb holds only the in-frame ones, with some missing. The table has about 130,000 clones, 80% to 90% seen once. This clone was picked up a small number of times. Antigen specificity is unknown. Germline V gene data show CDR1 as MNHEY and CDR2 as SMNVEV (reference sequence). V dropped 7 bases and J dropped 3; count of bases not matched to a gene: 8. The CDR3 is 14 amino acids. The chain is built from TRBV27 and TRBJ2-7; 8 nucleotides line up with TRBD1. The sample was peripheral blood, taken 28 days after the second AZD1222 dose. This TCR was sampled from an adult who received the AZD1222 COVID-19 vaccine. The DNA for the CDR3 is TGTGCCAGCACCAAGACAGGGGCCCTCTACGAGCAGTACTTC. It specifies CASTKTGALYEQYF.